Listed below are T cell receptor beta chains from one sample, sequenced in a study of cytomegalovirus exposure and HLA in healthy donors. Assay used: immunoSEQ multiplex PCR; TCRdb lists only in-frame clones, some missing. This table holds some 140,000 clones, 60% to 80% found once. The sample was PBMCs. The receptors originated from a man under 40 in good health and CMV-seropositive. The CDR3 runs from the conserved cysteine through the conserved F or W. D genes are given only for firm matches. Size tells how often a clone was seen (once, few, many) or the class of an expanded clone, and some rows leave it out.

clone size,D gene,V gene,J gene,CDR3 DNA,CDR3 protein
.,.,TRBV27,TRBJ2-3,TGTGCCAGCACGCGTCCAGGGGCAGGGACGCAGTATTTT,CASTRPGAGTQYF
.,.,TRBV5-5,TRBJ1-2,TGTGCCAGCAGCAAGCGGGATACTGACTATGGCTACACCTTC,CASSKRDTDYGYTF
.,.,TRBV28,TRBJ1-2,TGTGCCAGCAGTGCACCAGGCCGAGACGGCGGCTACACCTTC,CASSAPGRDGGYTF
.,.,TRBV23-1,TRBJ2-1,TGCGCCAGCAGTCAGGGCGCAAAGACCTCCTACAATGAGCAGTTCTTC,CASSQGAKTSYNEQFF
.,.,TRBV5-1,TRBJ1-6,TGCGCCAGCAGCTTGTTCCCCCTTACAGGGCCTGGTAATTCACCCCTCCACTTT,CASSLFPLTGPGNSPLHF
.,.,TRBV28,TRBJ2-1,TGTGCCAGCAGTCCCGGGACTGTCTACAATGAGCAGTTCTTC,CASSPGTVYNEQFF
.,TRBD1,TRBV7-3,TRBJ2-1,TGTGCCAGCAGCCCCGACAGGGGGCGAGGAAATGAGCAGTTCTTC,CASSPDRGRGNEQFF
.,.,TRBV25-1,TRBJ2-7,TGTGCCAGCCAATCGCCCGGGGACGAGCAGTACTTC,CASQSPGDEQYF
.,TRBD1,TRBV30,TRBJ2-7,TGTGCCTGGAGTTTTTTGGACAGGGGCTACGAGCAGTACTTC,CAWSFLDRGYEQYF
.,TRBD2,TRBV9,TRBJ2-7,TGTGCCAGCAGCCCAGGACTAGCGGGAGGGTTCGCCGAGCAGTACTTC,CASSPGLAGGFAEQYF
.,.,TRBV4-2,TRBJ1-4,TGTGCCAGCAGCTTCGACAGGTTTGCAACTAATGAAAAACTGTTTTTT,CASSFDRFATNEKLFF
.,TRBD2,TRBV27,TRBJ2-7,TGTGCCAGCAGTGCGCTAGCGGCTGCCTACGAGCAGTACTTC,CASSALAAAYEQYF
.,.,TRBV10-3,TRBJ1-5,TGTGCCATCAGTGAGTCGGTACGGGGCAATCAGCCCCAGCATTTT,CAISESVRGNQPQHF
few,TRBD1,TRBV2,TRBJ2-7,TGTGCCAGCAGCCGGGGACAGCGCCGAGAGCAGTACTTC,CASSRGQRREQYF
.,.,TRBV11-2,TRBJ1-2,TGTGCCAGCAGCAAAAATCTTAAGTCGTCAACTCTTAACTATGGCTACACCTTC,CASSKNLKSSTLNYGYTF
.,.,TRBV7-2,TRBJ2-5,TGTGCCAGCGGGGCGGCAGGGTACCAAGAGACCCAGTACTTC,CASGAAGYQETQYF
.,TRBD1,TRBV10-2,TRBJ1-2,TGCGCCAGCACGCCGGGACAGTCACTCTATGGCTACACCTTC,CASTPGQSLYGYTF
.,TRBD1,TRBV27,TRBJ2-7,TGTGCCAGCCGGGACAGGCCGCACGAGCAGTACTTC,CASRDRPHEQYF
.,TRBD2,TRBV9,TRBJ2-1,TGTGCCAGCAGCATCCGGACTAGCGGGAGCAATGAGCAGTTCTTC,CASSIRTSGSNEQFF
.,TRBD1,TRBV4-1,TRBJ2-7,TGCGCCAGCAGCCCTCAAAAAGGACAGGGCCGGGGCGAGCAGTACTTC,CASSPQKGQGRGEQYF
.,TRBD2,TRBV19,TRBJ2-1,TGTGCCAGTAGTTCCGGACTAGCGGGAGGGCGGAATGAGCAGTTCTTC,CASSSGLAGGRNEQFF
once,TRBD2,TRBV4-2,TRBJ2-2,TGTGCCAGCAGCCAGACCGCGGGAGGAAGGGAAACCGGGGAGCTGTTTTTT,CASSQTAGGRETGELFF
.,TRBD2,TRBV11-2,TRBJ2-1,TGTGCCAGCAGTTACACTAGCGGGAGTTTCGATGAGCAGTTCTTC,CASSYTSGSFDEQFF
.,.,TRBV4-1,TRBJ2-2,TGCGCCAGCACCTTGAGAGGCGGGGCGGGGAACACCGGGGAGCTGTTTTTT,CASTLRGGAGNTGELFF
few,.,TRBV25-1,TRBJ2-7,TGTGCCAGCAGTGGGGGGACAGCGGGGGCTATCGAGCAGTACTTC,CASSGGTAGAIEQYF
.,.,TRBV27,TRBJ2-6,TGTGCCAGCAGTCCGCAACCCCCCATGGTTAGCTCTGGGGCCAACGTCCTGACTTTC,CASSPQPPMVSSGANVLTF
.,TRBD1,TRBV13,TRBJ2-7,TGTGCCAGCAGCACTCGGACAGGCGCGCGATCCTACGAGCAGTACTTC,CASSTRTGARSYEQYF
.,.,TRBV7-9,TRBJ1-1,TGTGCCAGAAGGGGGTGTGCCACTGAAGCTTTCTTT,CARRGCATEAFF
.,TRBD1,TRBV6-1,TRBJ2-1,TGTGCCAGCAGTGACACATCGACAGGGGGACCGACCTACAATGAGCAGTTCTTC,CASSDTSTGGPTYNEQFF
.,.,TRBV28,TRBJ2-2,TGTGCCAGCAGTGACAATGGGGCTCGGGAGCTGTTTTTT,CASSDNGARELFF
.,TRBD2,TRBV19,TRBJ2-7,TGTGCCAGTAGAAGGACTAGCGGGAGGGCCTCCGAGCAGTACTTC,CASRRTSGRASEQYF
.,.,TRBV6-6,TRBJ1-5,TGTGCCAGCACCTGGGGGGGCGCTCAGCCCCAGCATTTT,CASTWGGAQPQHF
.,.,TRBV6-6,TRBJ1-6,TGTGCCAGCAGTCCCTCCGGCGGCAGGAGCGGGTCACCCCTCCACTTT,CASSPSGGRSGSPLHF
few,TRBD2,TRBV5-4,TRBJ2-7,TGTGCCAGCAGCTGGGGGGTAAAACAGCGGGAGCCCTCCTACGAGCAGTACTTC,CASSWGVKQREPSYEQYF
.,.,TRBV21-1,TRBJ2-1,TGTGCCAGCAGCCTTCCCGTGTTAGCGAACTCCTACAATGAGCAGTTCTTC,CASSLPVLANSYNEQFF
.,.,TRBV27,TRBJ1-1,TGTGCCAGCAGGCCCAGGGGTACGAATATAGCCGGGAACACTGAAGCTTTCTTT,CASRPRGTNIAGNTEAFF
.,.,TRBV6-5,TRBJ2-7,TGTGCCAGCAGTTTAACAGGGGACTGGGTTAGGCAGTACTTC,CASSLTGDWVRQYF
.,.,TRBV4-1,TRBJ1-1,TGCGCCAGCAGCCTCCTGGACTTCAACACTGAAGCTTTCTTT,CASSLLDFNTEAFF
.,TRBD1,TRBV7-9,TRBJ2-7,TGTGCCAGCAGCTTTTCGTGGGGACAGGAGGCCTACGAGCAGTACTTC,CASSFSWGQEAYEQYF
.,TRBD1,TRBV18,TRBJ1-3,TGTGCCAGCTCACCAAGGGTTCGACAGGGGCTTTCTGGAAACACCATATATTTT,CASSPRVRQGLSGNTIYF
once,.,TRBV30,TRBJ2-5,TGTGCCTGGAGTGTACCCCCAGGGCACCAAGAGACCCAGTACTTC,CAWSVPPGHQETQYF
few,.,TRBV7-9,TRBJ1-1,TGTGCCAGCAGGTCGGTGGGGCAGAACACTGAAGCTTTCTTT,CASRSVGQNTEAFF
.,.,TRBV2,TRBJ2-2,TGTGCCAGCAGTGTGGGCGGGATCCCCGGGGAGCTGTTTTTT,CASSVGGIPGELFF
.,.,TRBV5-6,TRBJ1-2,TGTGCCAGCAGCTTGGGAGTTGGCGGGTACGGGCGGGGCTACACCTTC,CASSLGVGGYGRGYTF
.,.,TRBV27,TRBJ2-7,TGTGCCAGCAGTTTAATCGGGTCCTACGAGCAGTACTTC,CASSLIGSYEQYF